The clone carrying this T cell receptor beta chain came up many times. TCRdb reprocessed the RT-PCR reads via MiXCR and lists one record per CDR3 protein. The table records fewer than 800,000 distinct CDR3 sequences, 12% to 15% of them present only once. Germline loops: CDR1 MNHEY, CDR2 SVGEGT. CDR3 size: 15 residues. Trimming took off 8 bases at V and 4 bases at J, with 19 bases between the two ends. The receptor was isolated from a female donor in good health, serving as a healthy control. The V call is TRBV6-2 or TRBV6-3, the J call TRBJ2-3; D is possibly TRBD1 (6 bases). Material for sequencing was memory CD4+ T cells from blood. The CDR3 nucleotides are TGTGCCAGCCCGTGGACAGCGGATGGACCAGATACGCAGTATTTT. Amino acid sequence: CASPWTADGPDTQYF.